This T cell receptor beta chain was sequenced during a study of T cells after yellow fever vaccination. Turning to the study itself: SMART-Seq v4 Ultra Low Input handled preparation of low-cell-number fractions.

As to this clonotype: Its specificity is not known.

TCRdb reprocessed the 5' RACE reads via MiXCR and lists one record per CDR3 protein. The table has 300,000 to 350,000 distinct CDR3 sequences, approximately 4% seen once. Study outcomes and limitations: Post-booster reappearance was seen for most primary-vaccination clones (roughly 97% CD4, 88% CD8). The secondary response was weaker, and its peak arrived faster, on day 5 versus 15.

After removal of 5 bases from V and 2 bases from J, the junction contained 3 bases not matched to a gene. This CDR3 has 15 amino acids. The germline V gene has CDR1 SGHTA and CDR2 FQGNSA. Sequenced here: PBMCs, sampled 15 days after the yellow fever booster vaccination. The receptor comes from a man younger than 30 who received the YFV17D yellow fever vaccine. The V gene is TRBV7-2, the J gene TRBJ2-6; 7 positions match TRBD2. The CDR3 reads CASSRRGAGANVLTF. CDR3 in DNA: TGTGCCAGCAGCCGCCGGGGGGCTGGGGCCAACGTCCTGACTTTC.